The subject of this entry is one T cell receptor (beta chain). This entry is derived from a study of shared clonotypes between healthy human individuals. Sequenced by immunoSEQ multiplex PCR; TCRdb stores in-frame clones only, minus some. Among about 480,000 clones listed, about three quarters were seen once. Germline CDR1 is SGHTA and CDR2 is FQGTGA. V lost 5 bases, J lost 5 bases, and 7 bases lay in between. The CDR3 is made up of 13 amino acids. Sample: PBMCs. The J gene is TRBJ1-6, the V gene TRBV7-3; TRBD1 might be the D (5 bases). This TCR came from a woman between 40 and 50 years old in good health. Some clones in this sample may be carry-over from other donors' samples. In DNA form, the CDR3 reads TGTGCCAGCAGCAGGGGCGATAATTCACCCCTCCACTTT. Its protein is CASSRGDNSPLHF. Complete variable domain (other parts from reference TRBV7-3 and TRBJ1-6): GAGVSQTPSNKVTEKGKYVELRCDPISGHTALYWYRQSLGQGPEFLIYFQGTGAADDSGLPNDRFFAVRPEGSVSTLKIQRTERGDSAVYLCASSRGDNSPLHFGNGTRLTVT.